A selection of T cell receptor beta chains follows, all from one sample in a study of T-cell memory formation after mild COVID-19. Each CDR3 protein gets one entry after TCRdb re-called the 5' RACE reads with MiXCR. The repertoire includes around 300,000 distinct CDR3 sequences, roughly 15% of them detected once, and 22% sits in the top ten. Sequences were obtained from PBMCs or a T cell subset sorted from them (not recorded which). These receptors were taken from a man aged 18-30 years who had mild COVID-19 (a few samples of this study predate the infection). Cell type and time point are not known. Both conserved end residues are part of each CDR3. A D gene is named only where the DNA matches it firmly. Clone sizes are given selectively: once, few, many, or a class where the clone is expanded.

few	-	TRBV19	TRBJ1-5	14	TGTGCCAGTAGTATCCGGGGTGGCAATCAGCCCCAGCATTTT	CASSIRGGNQPQHF
few	-	TRBV19	TRBJ2-5	13	TGTGCCAGTAGGCACGGACCCGCGGAGACCCAGTACTTC	CASRHGPAETQYF
-	-	TRBV29-1	TRBJ2-3	13	TGCAGCGTGACAGTAGGGTTACCAGATACGCAGTATTTT	CSVTVGLPDTQYF
few	-	TRBV19	TRBJ2-1	13	TGTGCCAGTAGTATCGGATCAGGCAGTGAGCAGTTCTTC	CASSIGSGSEQFF
-	-	TRBV20-1	TRBJ2-7	15	TGCAGTGCCCGAAATACAGACACTCTCTCCTACGAGCAGTACTTC	CSARNTDTLSYEQYF
few	-	TRBV11-2	TRBJ1-1	13	TGTACGAGCGCAGGTTCCATGAACACTGAAGCTTTCTTT	CTSAGSMNTEAFF
-	TRBD1	TRBV20-1	TRBJ1-2	11	TGCGTCCTTTGGGAGGGGGCTAGCTACACCTTC	CVLWEGASYTF
-	-	TRBV5-1	TRBJ2-2	14	TGCGCCAGCAGTTACCAGAGGAACACCGGGGAGCTGTTTTTT	CASSYQRNTGELFF
many	-	TRBV6-5	TRBJ2-3	13	TGTGCCAGCAGACTACGGGCTCGCGATACGCAGTATTTT	CASRLRARDTQYF
few	-	TRBV11-2	TRBJ2-1	15	TGTGCCAGCAGCTCCGTCCCAGGCTTGGACAATGAGCAGTTCTTC	CASSSVPGLDNEQFF
many	-	TRBV29-1	TRBJ2-3	13	TGCAGCCTCACGCTCCCAAGCACAGATACGCAGTATTTT	CSLTLPSTDTQYF
few	-	TRBV5-1	TRBJ2-7	13	TGCGCCAGCAGCTTGGTCGAACGGGGCGAGCAGTACTTC	CASSLVERGEQYF
few	TRBD2	TRBV4-3	TRBJ2-5	16	TGCGCCAGCAGCCAAGATCTTTTGGGCAGGGAGGGGACCCAGTACTTC	CASSQDLLGREGTQYF
-	-	TRBV4-3	TRBJ2-2	14	TGCGCCAGCAGCCAAGATTGGGTCACCGGGGAGCTGTTTTTT	CASSQDWVTGELFF
-	TRBD1	TRBV4-3	TRBJ1-1	14	TGCGCCAGCAGCCATGAGGGGGCGCGGACTGAAGCTTTCTTT	CASSHEGARTEAFF
-	-	TRBV4-3	TRBJ2-3	13	TGCGCCAGCAGCCAAGATCGGGGGAATACGCAGTATTTT	CASSQDRGNTQYF
-	TRBD2	TRBV15	TRBJ2-5	15	TGTGCCACCAGCCCGGGACTAGCGGGGCGAGAGACCCAGTACTTC	CATSPGLAGRETQYF
-	-	TRBV5-1	TRBJ1-5	15	TGCGCCAGCAGCTTGCTCGGGAATAGAAATCAGCCCCAGCATTTT	CASSLLGNRNQPQHF
few	-	TRBV30	TRBJ1-2	11	TGTGCCTCCCCTCGGGACTATGGCTACACCTTC	CASPRDYGYTF
many	TRBD1	TRBV7-2	TRBJ1-3	15	TGTGCCACCCGACCCGGACAGGCGGCGCGAAACACCATATATTTT	CATRPGQAARNTIYF
-	-	TRBV4-2	TRBJ2-3	16	TGTGCCAGCAGCCTGAAATACGGCTCCAGGTCTGATACGCAGTATTTT	CASSLKYGSRSDTQYF
-	TRBD1	TRBV5-1	TRBJ1-1	12	TGCGCCAGCAGCGCGGACAGGGGGCAAGCTTTCTTT	CASSADRGQAFF
many	TRBD1	TRBV11-2	TRBJ1-5	17	TGTGCCACCCACCCCCCTAAAGACAGGGGGGGGCATCAGCCCCAGCATTTT	CATHPPKDRGGHQPQHF
few	-	TRBV2	TRBJ1-5	14	TGTGCCAGCAGTGAGTCATACGCAGATCAGCCCCAGCATTTT	CASSESYADQPQHF
-	-	TRBV9	TRBJ2-2	16	TGTGCCAGCAGCGATCCGGGGACCTCCCTTCCCGGGGAGCTGTTTTTT	CASSDPGTSLPGELFF
once	-	TRBV5-4	TRBJ1-2	15	TGTGCCAGCAGCTTGGCCAGGAAAGGGGGCTATGGCTACACCTTC	CASSLARKGGYGYTF
-	TRBD1	TRBV5-4	TRBJ2-2	15	TGTGCCAGCAGCGGAGGACAGGGGGCTGCCGGGGAGCTGTTTTTT	CASSGGQGAAGELFF
-	-	TRBV10-3	TRBJ1-2	15	TGTGCCATCAGTGAGTCAACAGGGCCGGTCTATGGCTACACCTTC	CAISESTGPVYGYTF
few	-	TRBV7-9	TRBJ1-3	17	TGTGCCAGCAGCTTACGGTGGGCAGGGAGCTCTGGAAACACCATATATTTT	CASSLRWAGSSGNTIYF
few	TRBD2	TRBV5-1	TRBJ2-1	18	TGCGCCAGCAGCTTGGGCGCGGTTAGCGGGGGCCTATACAATGAGCAGTTCTTC	CASSLGAVSGGLYNEQFF
few	-	TRBV20-1	TRBJ1-5	12	TGCAGTGCCAGACAGAGCAATCAGCCCCAGCATTTT	CSARQSNQPQHF
many	-	TRBV5-1	TRBJ2-5	14	TGCGCCAGCAGCGCCGGGGGGCTCGGTGAGACCCAGTACTTC	CASSAGGLGETQYF
-	TRBD1	TRBV4-3	TRBJ1-2	15	TGCGCCAGCAGCCGGAACACAGGGGGCGAGGAAGGCTACACCTTC	CASSRNTGGEEGYTF
-	TRBD2	TRBV7-3	TRBJ2-1	13	TGTGCCAGCAGCTTCAAGACTAGCGGGCCACAGTTCTTC	CASSFKTSGPQFF
-	-	TRBV20-1	TRBJ2-3	12	TGCAGTGAAGGGGGAGGCACAGATACGCAGTATTTT	CSEGGGTDTQYF
few	-	TRBV5-4	TRBJ2-3	16	TGTGCCAGCAGCCCAAAGTTAAGGGGAACGGGAGATACGCAGTATTTT	CASSPKLRGTGDTQYF
-	-	TRBV21-1	TRBJ1-5	15	TGTGCCAGCAGCAAATTCCCCACAGGCAATCAGCCCCAGCATTTT	CASSKFPTGNQPQHF
few	-	TRBV27	TRBJ2-1	12	TGTGCCAGCAGCAACCGGGACGGTGAGCAGTTCTTC	CASSNRDGEQFF
-	-	TRBV18	TRBJ1-1	12	TGTGCCAGCTCCCCCGAGGGGAGTGAAGCTTTCTTT	CASSPEGSEAFF
-	-	TRBV12-3/TRBV12-4	TRBJ2-2	14	TGTGCCAGCAGCGGCGGAGAAGACTACGGGGAGCTGTTTTTT	CASSGGEDYGELFF
few	-	TRBV10-3	TRBJ2-1	12	TGTGCCATCGGGGAAACACGGAATGAGCAGTTCTTC	CAIGETRNEQFF
-	TRBD1	TRBV24-1	TRBJ2-3	15	TGTGCCACCAGTGATGGGACAGGGCACCGTGATACGCAGTATTTT	CATSDGTGHRDTQYF
few	-	TRBV20-1	TRBJ2-1	14	TGCAGTGCTAGAGAGAGAGGGGTTTACAATGAGCAGTTCTTC	CSARERGVYNEQFF
many	-	TRBV2	TRBJ2-3	13	TGTGCCAGCACTCGCTCGGTCGCAGATACGCAGTATTTT	CASTRSVADTQYF
few	TRBD2	TRBV4-3	TRBJ2-1	17	TGCGCCAGCAGCCAAGATTGGAATAGCGGGAGCCACAATGAGCAGTTCTTC	CASSQDWNSGSHNEQFF
-	-	TRBV12-3/TRBV12-4	TRBJ1-1	14	TGTGCCAGCACTATCCTAGCGCCAGGCACTGAAGCTTTCTTT	CASTILAPGTEAFF
few	TRBD1	TRBV10-3	TRBJ1-5	15	TGTGCCATCAGTGAGTCGACAGGGGTAGGGCAGCCCCAGCATTTT	CAISESTGVGQPQHF
-	-	TRBV11-2	TRBJ2-4	15	TGTGCCAGCAGCGCCCTAAGGGGGGGGAGTTACATTCAGTACTTC	CASSALRGGSYIQYF
many	-	TRBV5-1	TRBJ2-7	14	TGCGCCAGCAGCTTATACAGGGCCCACTACGAGCAGTACTTC	CASSLYRAHYEQYF
many	-	TRBV5-1	TRBJ2-3	14	TGCGCCAGCAGCTACTGGCCGGGCACAGATACGCAGTATTTT	CASSYWPGTDTQYF
few	TRBD1	TRBV20-1	TRBJ1-4	14	TGCAGTGCTAGAGATAGGACAGGGGGTGAAAAACTGTTTTTT	CSARDRTGGEKLFF
few	-	TRBV7-9	TRBJ1-4	14	TGTGCCAGCAGCCAGGGAGGGTGGACTGAAAAACTGTTTTTT	CASSQGGWTEKLFF
-	TRBD2	TRBV2	TRBJ2-2	15	TGTGCCAGCAGTACGGGGACTACGAACACCGGGGAGCTGTTTTTT	CASSTGTTNTGELFF